Here is one T cell receptor beta chain with its context. Its antigen is undetermined. Within the sample, other DNA sequences also encode this same CDR3. This sample is drawn from a study of graft-versus-host responses after intestinal transplantation. At the level of the study: The transplants performed in recipients were multivisceral, liver-intestinal, or isolated intestinal. Whole-study findings and limits: Levels of circulating GvH clones at their peak were associated with early post-transplant HvG declines. The presence of high graft-versus-host to host-versus-graft clonal ratios in allografts characterized patients with graft-donor T cell macrochimerism.

V lost 0 bases and J 5 bases, leaving 8 bases between the germline ends. The CDR3 length is 13 residues. The V gene's germline CDR1 is SGDLS and CDR2 YYNGEE. Assay used: immunoSEQ multiplex PCR; TCRdb lists only in-frame clones, some missing. The profile covers roughly 98,000 clones, with 90% to 95% appearing a single time and 0.95% to 1.3% taken by the ten largest. The chain is built from TRBV9 and TRBJ1-2; D not certain. The receptor was derived from a human donor who was the organ donor for an intestinal transplant. Sequenced material: unstimulated CD8+ T cells sorted from spleen or lymph node cells, taken before transplant. The CDR3 DNA follows: TGTGCCAGCAGCGTAGAAGGAGGGTATGGCTACACCTTC. Translated: CASSVEGGYGYTF.